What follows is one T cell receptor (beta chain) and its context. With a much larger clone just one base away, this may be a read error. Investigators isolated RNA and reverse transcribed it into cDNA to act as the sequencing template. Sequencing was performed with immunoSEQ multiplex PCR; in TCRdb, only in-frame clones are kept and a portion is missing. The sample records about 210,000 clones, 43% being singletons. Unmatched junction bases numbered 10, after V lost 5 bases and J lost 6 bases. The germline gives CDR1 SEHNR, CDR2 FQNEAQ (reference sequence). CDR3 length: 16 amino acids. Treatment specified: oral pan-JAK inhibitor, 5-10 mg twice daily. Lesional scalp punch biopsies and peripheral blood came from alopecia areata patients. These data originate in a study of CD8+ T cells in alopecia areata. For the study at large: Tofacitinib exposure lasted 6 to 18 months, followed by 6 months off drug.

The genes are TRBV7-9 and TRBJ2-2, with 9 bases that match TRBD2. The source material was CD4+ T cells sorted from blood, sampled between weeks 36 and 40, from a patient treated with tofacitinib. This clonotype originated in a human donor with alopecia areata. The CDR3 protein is CASSARLAAGAGELFF. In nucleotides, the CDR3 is TGTGCCAGCAGCGCGAGACTAGCGGCCGGGGCCGGGGAGCTGTTTTTT.